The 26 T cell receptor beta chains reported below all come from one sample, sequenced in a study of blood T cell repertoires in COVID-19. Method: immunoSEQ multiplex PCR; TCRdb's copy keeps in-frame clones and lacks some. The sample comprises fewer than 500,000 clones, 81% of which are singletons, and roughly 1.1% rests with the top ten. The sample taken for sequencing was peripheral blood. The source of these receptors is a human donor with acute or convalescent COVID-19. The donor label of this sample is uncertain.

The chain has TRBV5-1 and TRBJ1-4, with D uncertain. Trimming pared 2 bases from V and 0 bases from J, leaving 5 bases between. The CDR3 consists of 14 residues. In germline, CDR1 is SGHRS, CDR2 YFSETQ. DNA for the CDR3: TGCGCCAGCAGCTTTAGCTCAACTAATGAAAAACTGTTTTTT. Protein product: CASSFSSTNEKLFF. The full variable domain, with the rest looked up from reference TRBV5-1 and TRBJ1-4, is KAGVTQTPRYLIKTRGQQVTLSCSPISGHRSVSWYQQTPGQGLQFLFEYFSETQRNKGNFPGRFSGRQFSNSRSEMNVSTLELGDSALYLCASSFSSTNEKLFFGSGTQLSVL.

The CDR3 bases are TGTGCCAGCAGCAAGAGACAATTAACGAACACTGAAGCTTTCTTT. Amino acid sequence: CASSKRQLTNTEAFF. The rearrangement links TRBV6-5 to TRBJ1-1; D not resolved. CDR1 is MNHEY and CDR2 is SVGAGI in the germline V gene. The CDR3 extends over 15 amino acids. V shed 6 bases and J shed 1 base, with 15 bases lying between them.

The CDR3 sequence is CASSFWGPRGTEAFF. The DNA for the CDR3 is TGTGCCAGCAGCTTTTGGGGCCCTAGGGGAACTGAAGCTTTCTTT. The chain employs TRBV7-2 and TRBJ1-1; a weak D match, TRBD1 (5 bases). V dropped 3 bases and J dropped 5 bases, with 16 bases sitting between them. CDR1 SGHTA and CDR2 FQGNSA come from the germline V gene. The CDR3 is made up of 15 amino acids.

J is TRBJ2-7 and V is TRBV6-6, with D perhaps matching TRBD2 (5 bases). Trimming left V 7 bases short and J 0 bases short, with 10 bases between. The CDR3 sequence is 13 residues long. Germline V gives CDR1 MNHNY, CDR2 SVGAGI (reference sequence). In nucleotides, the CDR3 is TGTGCCAGCAAAAAGCGGAGCTCCTACGAGCAGTACTTC. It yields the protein CASKKRSSYEQYF.

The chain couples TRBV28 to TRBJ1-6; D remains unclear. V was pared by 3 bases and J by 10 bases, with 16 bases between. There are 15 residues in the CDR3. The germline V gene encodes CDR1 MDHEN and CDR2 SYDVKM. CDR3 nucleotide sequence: TGTGCCAGCAGTTTTGGTCCGAGTTCGAGGTCACCCCTCCACTTT. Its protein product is CASSFGPSSRSPLHF.

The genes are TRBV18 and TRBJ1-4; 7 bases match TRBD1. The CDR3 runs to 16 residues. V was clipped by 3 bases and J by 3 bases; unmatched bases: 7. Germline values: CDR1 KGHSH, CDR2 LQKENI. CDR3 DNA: TGTGCCAGCTCACCCGGGACAGCTGGCGCTAATGAAAAACTGTTTTTT. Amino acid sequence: CASSPGTAGANEKLFF.

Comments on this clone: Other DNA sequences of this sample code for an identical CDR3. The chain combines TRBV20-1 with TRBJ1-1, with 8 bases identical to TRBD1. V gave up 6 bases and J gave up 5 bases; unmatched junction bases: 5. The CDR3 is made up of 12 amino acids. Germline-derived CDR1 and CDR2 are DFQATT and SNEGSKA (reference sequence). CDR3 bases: TGCAGTGCCAGTAGACAGGGGACTGAAGCTTTCTTT. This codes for CSASRQGTEAFF.

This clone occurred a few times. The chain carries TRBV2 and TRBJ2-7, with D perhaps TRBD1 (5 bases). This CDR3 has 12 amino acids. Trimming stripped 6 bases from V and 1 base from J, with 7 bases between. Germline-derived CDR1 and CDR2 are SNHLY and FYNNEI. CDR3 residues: CASRQDSYEQYF. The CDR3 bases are TGTGCCAGCAGACAGGATTCCTACGAGCAGTACTTC.

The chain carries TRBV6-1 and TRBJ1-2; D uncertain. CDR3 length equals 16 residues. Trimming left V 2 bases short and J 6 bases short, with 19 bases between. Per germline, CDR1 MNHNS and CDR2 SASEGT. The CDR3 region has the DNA TGTGCCAGCAGTGAATTGAGCGAATTAACACTCGATGGCTACACCTTC. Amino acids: CASSELSELTLDGYTF.

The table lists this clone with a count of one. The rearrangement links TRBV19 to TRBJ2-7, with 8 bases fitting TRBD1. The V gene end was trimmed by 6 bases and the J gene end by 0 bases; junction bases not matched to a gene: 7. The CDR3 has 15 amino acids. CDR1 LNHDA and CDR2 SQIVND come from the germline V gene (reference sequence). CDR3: CASRRTGQDSYEQYF. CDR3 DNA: TGTGCCAGTAGAAGGACGGGACAGGACTCCTACGAGCAGTACTTC.

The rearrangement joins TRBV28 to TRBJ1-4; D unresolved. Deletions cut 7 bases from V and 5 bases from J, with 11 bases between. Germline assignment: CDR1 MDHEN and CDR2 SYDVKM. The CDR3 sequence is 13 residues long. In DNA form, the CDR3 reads TGTGCCAGCAACGGGATGCCGAATGAAAAACTGTTTTTT. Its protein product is CASNGMPNEKLFF.

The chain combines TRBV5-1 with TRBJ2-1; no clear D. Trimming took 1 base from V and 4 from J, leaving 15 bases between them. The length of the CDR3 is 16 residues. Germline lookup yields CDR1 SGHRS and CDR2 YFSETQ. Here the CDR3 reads CASSLLSAEPYNEQFF. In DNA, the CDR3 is TGCGCCAGCAGCTTGTTATCCGCGGAACCGTACAATGAGCAGTTCTTC.

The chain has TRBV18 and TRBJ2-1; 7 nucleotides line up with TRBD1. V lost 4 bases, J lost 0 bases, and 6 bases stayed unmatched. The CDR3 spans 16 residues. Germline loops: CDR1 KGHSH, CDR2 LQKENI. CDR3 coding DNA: TGTGCCAGCTCACTTCTTGACAGGGACTCCTACAATGAGCAGTTCTTC. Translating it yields CASSLLDRDSYNEQFF. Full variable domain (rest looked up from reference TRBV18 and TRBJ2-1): NAGVMQNPRHLVRRRGQEARLRCSPMKGHSHVYWYRQLPEEGLKFMVYLQKENIIDESGMPKERFSAEFPKEGPSILRIQQVVRGDSAAYFCASSLLDRDSYNEQFFGPGTRLTVL.

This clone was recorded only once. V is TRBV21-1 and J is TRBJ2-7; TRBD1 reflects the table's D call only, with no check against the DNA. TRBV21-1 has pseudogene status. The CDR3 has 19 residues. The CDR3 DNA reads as TGTGCCAGCAGCACCCGCCGGACAGGGAAACGCGCCTTCAGGTGCGAGCAGTACTTC. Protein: CASSTRRTGKRAFRCEQYF.

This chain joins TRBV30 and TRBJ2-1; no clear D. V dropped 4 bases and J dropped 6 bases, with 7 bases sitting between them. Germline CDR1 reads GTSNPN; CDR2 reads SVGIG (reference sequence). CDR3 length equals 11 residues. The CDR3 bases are TGTGCCTGGACTAACTCCAATGAGCAGTTCTTC. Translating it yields CAWTNSNEQFF.

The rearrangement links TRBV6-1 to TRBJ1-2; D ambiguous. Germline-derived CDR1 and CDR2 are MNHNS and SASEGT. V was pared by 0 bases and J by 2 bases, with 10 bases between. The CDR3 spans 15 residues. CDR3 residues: CASSEAWAQNYGYTF. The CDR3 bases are TGTGCCAGCAGTGAAGCCTGGGCCCAGAACTATGGCTACACCTTC.

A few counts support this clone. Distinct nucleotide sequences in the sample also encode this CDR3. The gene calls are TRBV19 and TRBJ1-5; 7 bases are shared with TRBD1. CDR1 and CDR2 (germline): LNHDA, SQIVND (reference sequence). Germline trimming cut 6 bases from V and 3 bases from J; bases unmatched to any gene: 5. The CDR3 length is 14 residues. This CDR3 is CASSRGQPNQPQHF. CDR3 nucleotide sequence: TGTGCCAGTAGCCGGGGACAGCCCAATCAGCCCCAGCATTTT.

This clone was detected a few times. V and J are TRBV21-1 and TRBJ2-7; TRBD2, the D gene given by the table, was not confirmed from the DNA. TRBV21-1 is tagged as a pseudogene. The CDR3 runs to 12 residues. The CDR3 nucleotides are TGTGCCAGTGTCGTTGGGGGGAAGGAGCAGTACTTC. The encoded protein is CASVVGGKEQYF.

The DNA of the CDR3 is TGCGCCAGCAGCTGGGGGACTAGCGGGAGAGCAGCAGATACGCAGTATTTT. This gives the protein CASSWGTSGRAADTQYF. V is TRBV5-1 and J is TRBJ2-3; 14 positions match TRBD2. Germline CDR1 reads SGHRS; CDR2 reads YFSETQ. This CDR3 is 17 amino acids long. J lost 4 bases, V lost 3 bases, and 7 bases had no gene match.

CDR3 loop: CASSTPSTSGREGLHNEQFF. For the CDR3, the DNA is TGTGCCAGCAGCACCCCGTCGACTAGCGGGAGGGAGGGTCTCCACAATGAGCAGTTCTTC. The chain employs TRBV7-9 and TRBJ2-1; 14 bases are a match to TRBD2. The germline V gene has CDR1 SEHNR and CDR2 FQNEAQ (reference sequence). CDR3 length: 20 residues. V lost 5 bases and J lost 5; bases outside the gene matches: 17.

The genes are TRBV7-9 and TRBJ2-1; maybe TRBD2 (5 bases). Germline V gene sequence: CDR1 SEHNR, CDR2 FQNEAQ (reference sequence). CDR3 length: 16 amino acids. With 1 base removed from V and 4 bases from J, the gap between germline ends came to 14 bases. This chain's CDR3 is CASSLGVGDWYNEQFF. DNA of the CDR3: TGTGCCAGCAGCTTAGGAGTGGGAGATTGGTACAATGAGCAGTTCTTC.

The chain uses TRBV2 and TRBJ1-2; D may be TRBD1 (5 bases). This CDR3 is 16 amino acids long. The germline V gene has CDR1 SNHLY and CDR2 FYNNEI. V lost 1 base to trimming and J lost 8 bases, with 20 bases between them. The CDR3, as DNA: TGTGCCAGCAGTGAAGGTCAGGGAGGGACCGTGGGCGGCTACACCTTC. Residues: CASSEGQGGTVGGYTF.

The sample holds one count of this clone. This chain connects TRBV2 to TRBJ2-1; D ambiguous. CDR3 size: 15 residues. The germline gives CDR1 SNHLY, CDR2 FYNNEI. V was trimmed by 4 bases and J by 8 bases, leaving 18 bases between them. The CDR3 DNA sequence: TGTGCCAGCAGTGTAAATCCTTCGCTTGTAGATGAGCAGTTCTTC. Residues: CASSVNPSLVDEQFF. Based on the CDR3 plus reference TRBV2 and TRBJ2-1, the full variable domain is EPEVTQTPSHQVTQMGQEVILRCVPISNHLYFYWYRQILGQKVEFLVSFYNNEISEKSEIFDDQFSVERPDGSNFTLKIRSTKLEDSAMYFCASSVNPSLVDEQFFGPGTRLTVL.

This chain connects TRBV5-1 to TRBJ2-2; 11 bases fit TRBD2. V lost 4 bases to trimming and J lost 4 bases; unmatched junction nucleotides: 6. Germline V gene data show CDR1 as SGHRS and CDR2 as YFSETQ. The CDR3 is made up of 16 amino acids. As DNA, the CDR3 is TGCGCCAGCAGCAGTGGACTAGCGGGCCCCACCGGGGAGCTGTTTTTT. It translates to CASSSGLAGPTGELFF.

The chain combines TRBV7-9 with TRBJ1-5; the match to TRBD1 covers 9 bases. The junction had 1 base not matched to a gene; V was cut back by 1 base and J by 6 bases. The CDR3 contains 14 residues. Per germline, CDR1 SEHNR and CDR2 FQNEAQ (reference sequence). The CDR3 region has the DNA TGTGCCAGCAGCTTAGGGGACAGGGTTCAGCCCCAGCATTTT. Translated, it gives CASSLGDRVQPQHF.

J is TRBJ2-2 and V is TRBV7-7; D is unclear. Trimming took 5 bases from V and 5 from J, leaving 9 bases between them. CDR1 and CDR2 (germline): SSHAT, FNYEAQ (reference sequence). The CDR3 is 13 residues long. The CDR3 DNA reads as TGTGCCAGCAGCCCTACAGAGACCGGGGAGCTGTTTTTT. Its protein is CASSPTETGELFF.